Each of the 7 T cell receptor beta chains below was sequenced from the same sample in a study of tumor-infiltrating lymphocytes in primary liver carcinoma. The input was approximately 500 ng total RNA; TCR beta cDNA was made from it with a constant-region primer. ARM-PCR was slightly modified, and three nested multiplex PCR rounds with it gave rise to the TCR beta libraries. For approximately 9 cycles apiece, the opening two PCR rounds ran with TRBV1-TRBV30 forward primers and a C-beta reverse primer. TCRdb called the multiplex PCR reads again in MiXCR, with one record for every CDR3 protein. The sample has fewer than 350,000 distinct CDR3 sequences, 65% seen once. Blood RNA was derived from unsorted whole blood, and germline DNA was extracted too. The sequencing sample was made of peripheral blood. These receptors all come from a middle-aged man with primary liver carcinoma and hepatitis B virus infection.

Regarding this clonotype: A much larger clonotype is one base distant, so this may be a read error. The chain combines TRBV4-1 with TRBJ2-7; D is ambiguous. Germline values: CDR1 MGHRA, CDR2 YSYEKL. CDR3 length equals 14 residues. V lost 5 bases, J lost 3 bases, and 14 bases lay in between. The CDR3 protein is CASSKVTADYEQYF. As DNA, the CDR3 is TGCGCCAGCAGCAAAGTCACGGCCGACTACGAGCAGTACTTC.

Details on this clonotype: One end of the junction varies from germline; a read error may be responsible. CDR3 residues: CVSSLNAGTPGELFF. The CDR3 nucleotides are TGTGTCAGCAGCCTTAACGCGGGGACTCCCGGGGAGCTGTTTTTT. The chain joins TRBV4-2 to TRBJ2-2; perhaps TRBD2 as D (6 bases). CDR3 length: 15 amino acids. The germline gives CDR1 LGHNA, CDR2 YNFKEQ.

Comment on this clonotype: The junction and the germline gene differ at one end; a read error may be behind it. The chain couples TRBV6-6 to TRBJ1-3; D possibly corresponds to TRBD1 (5 bases). CDR3 length: 13 amino acids. Germline CDR1 is MNHNY and CDR2 is SVGAGI (reference sequence). Here the CDR3 reads CARVRASGNIIYF. CDR3 DNA sequence: TGTGCCAGAGTCAGGGCCTCTGGAAACATCATATATTTT.

A note on this clonotype: The junction and the germline gene differ at one end; a read error may be behind it. The chain combines TRBV5-4 with TRBJ2-3; D is perhaps TRBD2 (5 bases). Per germline, CDR1 SGHNT and CDR2 YYREEE (reference sequence). This CDR3 spans 15 amino acids. CDR3 amino acids: CVSSLEPSWIDTQYF. CDR3 DNA: TGTGTCAGCAGCTTGGAGCCTAGCTGGATAGATACGCAGTATTTT.

This clonotype was detected once. At one boundary the junction diverges from the germline segment, which might be a read error. V is TRBV11-2 and J is TRBJ2-7; 10 bases are shared with TRBD2. The CDR3 sequence is 16 residues long. In germline, CDR1 is SGHAT, CDR2 FQNNGV. This chain's CDR3 is CATGESLLAGVEERYF. The CDR3 nucleotides are TGTGCCACCGGGGAGAGTCTCCTAGCGGGAGTGGAAGAGCGGTACTTC.

As for this clonotype: One end of the junction varies from germline; a read error may be responsible. The rearrangement uses TRBV6-6 and TRBJ1-2; D is undetermined. The CDR3 runs 15 residues. Germline CDR1 is MNHNY and CDR2 is SVGAGI (reference sequence). This chain's CDR3 is CASTSDSRANYSYTF. CDR3 DNA: TGTGCCAGCACTTCGGACTCTCGAGCTAACTATAGCTACACCTTC.

About this clonotype itself: A junction boundary mismatches the germline segment, possibly from a read error. V gene TRBV11-2 combines with J gene TRBJ1-2; maybe TRBD1 (6 bases). Germline V gene data show CDR1 as SGHAT and CDR2 as FQNNGV. This CDR3 is built from 12 residues. In DNA form, the CDR3 reads TGTGACAGCAGCGGGGGCAGCCATGGCTACACCTTC. As protein: CDSSGGSHGYTF.